This T cell receptor (beta chain) stems from a study of a mutant IDH1 vaccine in newly diagnosed glioma. Study information: Vaccinations were initiated 4-6 weeks following radiotherapy alone, or were given together with temozolomide cycles.

Trimming took 4 bases from V and 3 from J, leaving 4 bases between them. Germline CDR1 and CDR2: MNHEY and SVGAGI. CDR3 length: 12 residues. Regarding this clone: Antigen unknown.

Time point: week 5, during vaccination. Vaccination comprised doses that each held 300 ug of mutant IDH1 20-mer peptide, plus topical imiquimod. Donors had new WHO grade 3 or 4 IDH1-mutant, ATRX-lost astrocytomas. Study conclusions and caveats: Immune responses induced by the vaccine were seen in roughly 93% of patients, spanning multiple MHC alleles.

Method: immunoSEQ multiplex PCR; TCRdb's copy keeps in-frame clones and lacks some. The sample includes fewer than 35,000 clones, approximately 50% of them seen just once. This material consisted of PBMCs, taken from a glioma patient whose treatment included an IDH1 peptide vaccine. The clonotype comes from a woman between 18 and 29 years old with glioma. The gene calls are TRBV6-5 and TRBJ2-1, with no clear D. The CDR3 DNA is TGTGCCAGCAGTTCCTACTACAATGAGCAGTTCTTC. It yields the protein CASSSYYNEQFF.